This T cell receptor (beta chain) was captured in a study of T cell responses to AZD1222 COVID-19 vaccine. General study findings and limits: Repertoire sampling occurred only after the peak T cell response. The study found vaccine-associated CD4 TCRs spanning spike, dominant at 160-218 and 743-854.

Produced via immunoSEQ multiplex PCR; TCRdb's table is partial and in-frame only. This table has 95,000 or so clones, roughly 91% appearing once. This clone showed up just once. Its antigen is still unknown. Germline V gives CDR1 LNHDA, CDR2 SQIVND (reference sequence). The CDR3 has 15 residues. The V end lost 1 base, the J end lost 0 bases, and 4 bases lay between the germline ends. The chain carries TRBV19 and TRBJ1-6; D remains unclear. Material: peripheral blood, obtained on day 0 of MenACWY control vaccination. This receptor was identified in an adult in good health. CDR3 bases: TGTGCCAGTAGTATAGCCAGCTCCTATAATTCACCCCTCCACTTT. Protein product: CASSIASSYNSPLHF. The whole variable domain, remainder taken from reference TRBV19 and TRBJ1-6, is DGGITQSPKYLFRKEGQNVTLSCEQNLNHDAMYWYRQDPGQGLRLIYYSQIVNDFQKGDIAEGYSVSREKKESFPLTVTSAQKNPTAFYLCASSIASSYNSPLHFGNGTRLTVT.